The clone carrying this T cell receptor (beta chain) was picked up a small number of times. This specimen belongs to a study of glioma-infiltrating T cells after dendritic cell vaccination. Germline lookup yields CDR1 MNHNS and CDR2 SASEGT. The CDR3 totals 16 residues. V was clipped by 4 bases and J by 2 bases; unmatched bases: 7. This table comes from immunoSEQ multiplex PCR, and its TCRdb copy is limited to in-frame clones, with some not included. The sample contains about 73,000 clones, over 70% of which appear only once. This sequence joins TRBV6-1 and TRBJ1-5, with TRBD1 identical over 8 bases. This TCR derives from a human donor with glioblastoma. This sample comprised blood, obtained before dendritic cell vaccination. The chain's CDR3 is CASSGRQGNGNQPQHF. In DNA form, the CDR3 reads TGTGCCAGCAGTGGTAGACAGGGGAACGGCAATCAGCCCCAGCATTTT.